These 13 T cell receptor beta chains came from one sample sequenced in a study of shared clonotypes between healthy human individuals. Generated by immunoSEQ multiplex PCR, the TCRdb table keeps only in-frame clones and is missing some. The table lists 2.3 million or so clones, 93% of them singletons. Sequenced input: naive CD4+ T cells from PBMCs. Documented subset: CD45RA+ positively selected. The origin of the receptors is a man between 18 and 29 years old in good health. Some clones in this sample may be carry-over from other donors' samples.

The chain couples TRBV5-1 to TRBJ2-1, with D tentatively TRBD1 (6 bases). This CDR3 is built from 15 residues. Trimming took 4 bases from V and 3 from J, leaving 14 bases between them. Germline-derived CDR1 and CDR2 are SGHRS and YFSETQ. CDR3 nucleotides: TGCGCCAGCAGCCACAGGGTAAGAATCTACAATGAGCAGTTCTTC. Its translation: CASSHRVRIYNEQFF.

V gene TRBV7-3 combines with J gene TRBJ2-1; 12 nucleotides agree with TRBD2. This CDR3 is 19 amino acids long. Trimming at V came to 0 bases and at J to 6 bases, leaving 12 bases not matched to a gene. In germline, CDR1 is SGHTA, CDR2 FQGTGA. CDR3 sequence: CASSLTGTSGYLPTNEQFF. In DNA form, the CDR3 reads TGTGCCAGCAGCTTAACCGGGACTAGCGGGTACCTTCCGACCAATGAGCAGTTCTTC.

The J gene is TRBJ1-5, the V gene TRBV21-1; the D call in the table, TRBD1, was not verified against the DNA. TRBV21-1 is an annotated pseudogene. This CDR3 comprises 15 residues. The CDR3 here is CASSKGKGCNQPQHF. For the CDR3, the DNA is TGTGCCAGCAGCAAAGGAAAGGGGTGCAATCAGCCCCAGCATTTT.

V gene TRBV6-5 combines with J gene TRBJ2-7; D possibly uses TRBD1 or TRBD2 (5 bases each). V was trimmed by 9 bases and J by 4 bases, leaving 16 bases between them. The CDR3 is 13 residues long. Germline V gives CDR1 MNHEY, CDR2 SVGAGI. CDR3: CARWGVGTYEQYF. The DNA for the CDR3 is TGTGCCAGGTGGGGCGTCGGGACGTACGAGCAGTACTTC.

The rearrangement joins TRBV2 to TRBJ1-5; 7 positions agree with TRBD1. The V segment lost 7 bases and the J segment 6 bases; nucleotides outside the gene matches: 9. In germline, CDR1 is SNHLY, CDR2 FYNNEI. This CDR3 is built from 14 residues. The CDR3 is CASIQDRQGQPQHF. CDR3 nucleotides: TGTGCCAGCATCCAAGACCGACAGGGTCAGCCCCAGCATTTT. Supplemented by reference TRBV2 and TRBJ1-5, the full variable domain reads EPEVTQTPSHQVTQMGQEVILRCVPISNHLYFYWYRQILGQKVEFLVSFYNNEISEKSEIFDDQFSVERPDGSNFTLKIRSTKLEDSAMYFCASIQDRQGQPQHFGDGTRLSIL.

The genes are TRBV5-4 and TRBJ2-1; D is perhaps TRBD2 (7 bases). CDR3 size: 15 residues. V dropped 9 bases and J dropped 7 bases, with 23 bases sitting between them. Germline lookup yields CDR1 SGHNT and CDR2 YYREEE (reference sequence). CDR3 sequence: CATPGRGLRGNEQFF. In nucleotides, the CDR3 is TGTGCCACCCCAGGGCGGGGGCTAAGGGGGAATGAGCAGTTCTTC.

V and J are TRBV27 and TRBJ1-2; D call uncertain. From germline, CDR1 is MNHEY and CDR2 SMNVEV (reference sequence). Trimming removed 4 bases from V and 4 bases from J, with 16 bases in between. This CDR3 is 15 amino acids long. The CDR3 region has the DNA TGTGCCAGCAGTTCAAATTCGGCAGGTGCCTATGGCTACACCTTC. The encoded protein is CASSSNSAGAYGYTF.

As to this clone: At the DNA level, this CDR3 is encoded by other sequences in the same sample as well. The V and J genes are TRBV19 and TRBJ2-2, with D unclear. Trimming removed 0 bases from V and 0 bases from J, with 8 bases in between. The germline gives CDR1 LNHDA, CDR2 SQIVND (reference sequence). The CDR3 contains 16 residues. CDR3 region: CASSIDRGSNTGELFF. CDR3 nucleotide sequence: TGTGCCAGTAGTATAGACCGCGGTTCGAACACCGGGGAGCTGTTTTTT.

V is TRBV19 and J is TRBJ1-5; no reliable D call. CDR1 and CDR2 from the germline V gene are LNHDA and SQIVND (reference sequence). This CDR3 region has 16 residues. With 1 base removed from V and 4 bases from J, the gap between germline ends came to 14 bases. CDR3 loop: CASSIGGEVRNQPQHF. CDR3 nucleotide sequence: TGTGCCAGTAGTATAGGTGGGGAGGTTCGTAATCAGCCCCAGCATTTT.

The rearrangement uses TRBV18 and TRBJ2-4; no clear D gene. V shed 0 bases and J shed 0 bases, with 6 bases lying between them. The CDR3 loop spans 15 amino acids. Germline CDR1 and CDR2: KGHSH and LQKENI. CDR3 DNA sequence: TGTGCCAGCTCACCACCGACGATAGCCAAAAACATTCAGTACTTC. Its protein product is CASSPPTIAKNIQYF. The whole variable domain, remainder taken from reference TRBV18 and TRBJ2-4, is NAGVMQNPRHLVRRRGQEARLRCSPMKGHSHVYWYRQLPEEGLKFMVYLQKENIIDESGMPKERFSAEFPKEGPSILRIQQVVRGDSAAYFCASSPPTIAKNIQYFGAGTRLSVL.

The V and J genes are TRBV27 and TRBJ2-4; D is tentatively TRBD1 or TRBD2 (5 bases each). Germline V CDR1 and CDR2: MNHEY, SMNVEV (reference sequence). The CDR3 contains 14 residues. Trimming cost V 6 bases and J 0 bases, with 9 bases left between them. The DNA for the CDR3 is TGTGCCAGCAGACCGGGGCCAGCCAAAAACATTCAGTACTTC. It encodes CASRPGPAKNIQYF.

J is TRBJ2-3 and V is TRBV6-5, with a weak D call TRBD2 (5 bases). The length of the CDR3 is 15 residues. The V end lost 0 bases, the J end lost 3 bases, and 10 bases lay between the germline ends. Germline V gene data show CDR1 as MNHEY and CDR2 as SVGAGI. CDR3 bases: TGTGCCAGCAGTTACTCGAATTCGGGGACAGATACGCAGTATTTT. Its protein product is CASSYSNSGTDTQYF.

This rearrangement joins TRBV7-8 to TRBJ2-3; 15 bases fit TRBD2. Trimming removed 6 bases from V and 4 bases from J; junction bases left unmatched: 5. CDR1 SGHVS and CDR2 FQNEAQ come from the germline V gene. This CDR3 has 16 residues. The DNA for the CDR3 is TGTGCCAGCAGTGGACTAGCGGGAGGGTTGGCAGATACGCAGTATTTT. Translation: CASSGLAGGLADTQYF.